Given below is one T cell receptor beta chain in context. A much larger clone lies one base from this, so it may be a read error. The sample is drawn from a study of blood T cells in healthy people across ages. Germline-derived CDR1 and CDR2 are SEHNR and FQNEAQ (reference sequence). The CDR3 runs 16 residues. The second PCR ran roughly 6 to 12 cycles with a sample-barcoded 5' primer and J-beta primers. TCRdb re-derived calls from the 5' RACE reads in MiXCR, one entry per CDR3 protein. The sample comprises 600,000 to 800,000 distinct CDR3 sequences, over 40% of which are singletons, and roughly 13% rests with the top ten.

This clonotype originated in a woman of 80 years or more in good health. Sequenced: blood. The chain uses TRBV7-9 and TRBJ2-5, with 7 bases matching TRBD1. The CDR3 spells CASSLEIGTEQETRYF. The DNA of the CDR3 is TGTGCCAGCAGCTTAGAAATCGGGACAGAACAAGAGACCCGGTACTTC.